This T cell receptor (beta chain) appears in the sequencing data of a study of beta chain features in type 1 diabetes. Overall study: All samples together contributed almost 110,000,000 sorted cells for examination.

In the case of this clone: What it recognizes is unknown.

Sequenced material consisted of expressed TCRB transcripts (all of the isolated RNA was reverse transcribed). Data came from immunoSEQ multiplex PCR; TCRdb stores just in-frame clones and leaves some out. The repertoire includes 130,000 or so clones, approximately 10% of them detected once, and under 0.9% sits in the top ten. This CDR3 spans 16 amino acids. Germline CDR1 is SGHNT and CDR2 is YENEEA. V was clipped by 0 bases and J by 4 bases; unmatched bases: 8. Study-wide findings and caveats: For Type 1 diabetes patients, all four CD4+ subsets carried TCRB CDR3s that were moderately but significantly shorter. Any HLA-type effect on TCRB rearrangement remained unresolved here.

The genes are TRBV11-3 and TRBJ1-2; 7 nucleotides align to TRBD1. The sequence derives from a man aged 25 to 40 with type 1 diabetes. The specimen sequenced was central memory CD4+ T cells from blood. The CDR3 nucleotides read TGTGCCAGCAGCTTAGATATCCCGACAGGGTTCTATGGCTACACCTTC. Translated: CASSLDIPTGFYGYTF.